What follows is one T cell receptor (beta chain) and its context. The sample originates from a study of control samples from healthy donors and cancer patients. The assay was immunoSEQ multiplex PCR, and TCRdb's table has in-frame clones only and misses some. The top ten clones hold about 2.7% of a sample with more than 95,000 clones, approximately 89% of them seen once. The clonotype was recovered from a man aged 60 to 69 in good health. Sequenced input: blood.

The CDR3 protein is CASSVATGGGNYGYTF. For the CDR3, the DNA is TGTGCCAGCAGCGTAGCTACAGGGGGCGGGAACTATGGCTACACCTTC. The J gene is TRBJ1-2, the V gene TRBV9; 9 bases match TRBD1. The CDR3 consists of 16 residues. The germline gives CDR1 SGDLS, CDR2 YYNGEE. V was pared by 0 bases and J by 2 bases, with 5 bases of the junction left unmatched.